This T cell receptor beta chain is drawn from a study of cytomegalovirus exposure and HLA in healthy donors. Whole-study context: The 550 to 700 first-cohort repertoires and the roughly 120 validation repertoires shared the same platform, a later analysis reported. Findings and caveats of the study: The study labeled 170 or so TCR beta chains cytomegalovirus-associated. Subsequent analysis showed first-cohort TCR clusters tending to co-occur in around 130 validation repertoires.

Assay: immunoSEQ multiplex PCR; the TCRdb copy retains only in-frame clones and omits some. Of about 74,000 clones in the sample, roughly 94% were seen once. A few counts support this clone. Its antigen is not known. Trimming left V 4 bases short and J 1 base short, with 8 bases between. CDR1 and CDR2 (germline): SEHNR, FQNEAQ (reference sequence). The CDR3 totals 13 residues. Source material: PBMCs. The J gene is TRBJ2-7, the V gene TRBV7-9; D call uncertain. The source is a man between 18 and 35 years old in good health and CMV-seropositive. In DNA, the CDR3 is TGTGCCAGCAGCTCCCAACAGTCCTACGAGCAGTACTTC. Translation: CASSSQQSYEQYF.